This T cell receptor (beta chain) is from a study of blood T cell repertoires in COVID-19. Study-wide background: In each case, the material was cDNA or gDNA derived from T cells, B-cell-depleted T cells, or PBMCs.

Sequencing used immunoSEQ multiplex PCR; TCRdb keeps in-frame clones, though not all of them. The table shows 470,000 or so clones, with 75% to 90% occurring only once. V gave up 3 bases and J gave up 0 bases, with 13 bases separating them. CDR1 and CDR2 (germline): SGHNT, YYREEE (reference sequence). This CDR3 comprises 16 residues. The V and J genes are TRBV5-4 and TRBJ2-4, with D maybe TRBD1 (5 bases). Input material: peripheral blood. This receptor was identified in a woman aged 30 to 39 with acute or convalescent COVID-19. The CDR3 protein is CASSSKTEIAKNIQYF. The CDR3 bases are TGTGCCAGCAGCTCGAAGACAGAAATAGCCAAAAACATTCAGTACTTC.